The 14 T cell receptor delta chains given below trace back to one sample, sequenced in a study of gamma-delta T cells after stem cell transplantation. TCRdb re-called the RT-PCR reads via CATT. The sample consists of 3,000 to 4,000 delta-chain clones, around 10% of them appearing once. Sequenced material: gamma-delta T cells. The receptors were sampled from a human donor. It is not recorded whose cells these are; they may come from a transplant donor.

This clone is medium-sized. This chain links TRDV1 with TRDJ1; 10 bases agree with TRDD3. The CDR3 is 19 residues long. V lost 3 bases and J lost 0; bases outside the gene matches: 13. CDR1 is TSWWSYY, CDR2 QGS, per germline. The CDR3 DNA sequence: TGTGCTCTTGGGGAGCTCCTCCGTACTGGGGGATCTTACACCGATAAACTCATCTTT. Translation: CALGELLRTGGSYTDKLIF.

This clone is labeled medium-sized. The chain combines TRDV1 with TRDJ1; TRDD3 aligns across 8 bases. Germline V lookup: CDR1 TSWWSYY, CDR2 QGS. The CDR3 length is 19 residues. V trimming: 1 base; J trimming: 0 bases; junction bases outside the gene matches: 13. CDR3 region: CALGEQYPTDWGYTDKLIF. The CDR3 bases are TGTGCTCTTGGGGAACAGTATCCTACCGACTGGGGGTACACCGATAAACTCATCTTT.

The chain couples TRDV3 to TRDJ1; 8 nucleotides agree with TRDD3. CDR3 size: 19 residues. J lost 3 bases, V lost 2 bases, and 23 bases had no gene match. Per the germline V gene, CDR1 is TVYSNPD and CDR2 is GDNSRS (reference sequence). The CDR3 nucleotides read TGTGCCTTTGGGAGCCTGCCCCGCTACTGGGGGGCGTACGCCGATAAACTCATCTTT. It translates to CAFGSLPRYWGAYADKLIF.

This clone was detected a few times. The V gene is TRDV1, the J gene TRDJ2, with TRDD3 matching 9 bases. This CDR3 is built from 20 residues. Germline V lookup: CDR1 TSWWSYY, CDR2 QGS. The V gene end was trimmed by 3 bases and the J gene end by 7 bases; junction bases not matched to a gene: 21. In DNA form, the CDR3 reads TGTGCTCTTGGGGATCTTTTAGTACTGGGGGACAAAAGATGGGGAGCACAACTCTTCTTT. It yields the protein CALGDLLVLGDKRWGAQLFF.

In regard to this clone: Other DNA sequences within the sample encode an identical CDR3. This chain joins TRDV1 and TRDJ1; TRDD3 matches 8 bases. Germline V lookup: CDR1 TSWWSYY, CDR2 QGS. This CDR3 comprises 18 residues. Unmatched junction bases numbered 9, after V lost 0 bases and J lost 0 bases. CDR3 sequence (DNA): TGTGCTCTTGGGGAACTGCGGACTGGGGGGCTTTACACCGATAAACTCATCTTT. Its protein product is CALGELRTGGLYTDKLIF.

This rearrangement joins TRDV1 to TRDJ1; possible D gene TRDD3, 6 bases. The CDR3 contains 20 residues. Trimming stripped 4 bases from V and 0 bases from J, with 27 bases between. Germline CDR1 reads TSWWSYY; CDR2 reads QGS. CDR3 bases: TGTGCTCTTGGGGTCCATTCCCTTCTAGGACTGGGAAAATACACCGATAAACTCATCTTT. As protein: CALGVHSLLGLGKYTDKLIF.

The V gene is TRDV1, the J gene TRDJ1; the match to TRDD3 covers 9 bases. The CDR3 spans 23 residues. V lost 1 base, J lost 2 bases, and 26 bases stayed unmatched. In germline, CDR1 is TSWWSYY, CDR2 QGS. The CDR3 here is CALGEQVGFPTTTGGARTDKLIF. The CDR3 DNA reads as TGTGCTCTTGGGGAACAGGTGGGTTTTCCTACTACTACTGGGGGAGCCCGGACCGATAAACTCATCTTT.

This chain links TRDV1 with TRDJ1; 9 nucleotides agree with TRDD3. The J gene is not listed in TCRdb, so it was assigned here from a DNA match to germline. Germline V lookup: CDR1 TSWWSYY, CDR2 QGS. V lost 3 bases, J lost 0 bases, and 23 bases stayed unmatched. This CDR3 comprises 22 residues. CDR3 protein: CALGELSRPWGIPKGYTDKLIF. DNA of the CDR3: TGTGCTCTTGGGGAGCTTAGTCGGCCCTGGGGGATCCCTAAGGGGTACACCGATAAACTCATCTTT.

For this clone: A much larger clone sits a single nucleotide away, making a read error possible. The chain carries TRDV2 and TRDJ2; 12 bases agree with TRDD3. The J gene was missing in TCRdb and was found by matching the end of the DNA to germline. This CDR3 is 16 amino acids long. Germline values: CDR1 GEAIGNYY, CDR2 EKD. This CDR3 is CACDILGDTVTAKLFF. The CDR3, as DNA: TGTGCCTGTGACATACTGGGGGATACAGTGACAGCAAAACTCTTCTTT.

The rearrangement uses TRDV1 and TRDJ1, with D possibly being TRDD2 (6 bases). The CDR3 runs to 18 residues. The germline V gene has CDR1 TSWWSYY and CDR2 QGS. Trimming stripped 0 bases from V and 3 bases from J, with 20 bases between. The CDR3 sequence is CALGELVLRTMGADKLIF. DNA of the CDR3: TGTGCTCTTGGGGAACTGGTCCTACGGACCATGGGCGCCGATAAACTCATCTTT.

On this clone itself: Possible read error: a much larger clone is one base away. V gene TRDV2 combines with J gene TRDJ1, with 10 bases matching TRDD3. TCRdb offers no J gene call, so here the DNA was matched to germline to obtain one. This CDR3 is 15 amino acids long. After removal of 0 bases from V and 2 bases from J, the junction contained 2 bases not matched to a gene. CDR1 GEAIGNYY and CDR2 EKD come from the germline V gene. In nucleotides, the CDR3 is TGTGCCTGTGACACCGGACTGGGGGATACCGATAAACTCATCTTT. Translating gives CACDTGLGDTDKLIF.

By frequency in the sample, this clone is medium-sized (0.01 to 0.1%). The rearrangement joins TRDV3 to TRDJ1; TRDD3 aligns across 10 bases. Unmatched junction bases numbered 7, after V lost 0 bases and J lost 0 bases. The CDR3 covers 16 residues. The germline gives CDR1 TVYSNPD, CDR2 GDNSRS (reference sequence). CDR3 in DNA: TGTGCCTTTAGTAAGGGACTGGGGGATTACACCGATAAACTCATCTTT. Translated, it gives CAFSKGLGDYTDKLIF.

As to this clone: This CDR3 is also generated by other DNA sequences in the sample. V gene TRDV1 combines with J gene TRDJ1, with 13 positions matching TRDD3. V lost 2 bases to trimming and J lost 1 base; unmatched junction nucleotides: 25. This CDR3 region has 24 residues. Germline CDR1 and CDR2: TSWWSYY and QGS. The CDR3 sequence is CALGENAKFPTYTGGYAGTDKLIF. As DNA, the CDR3 is TGTGCTCTTGGGGAAAATGCTAAGTTCCCTACTTATACTGGGGGATACGCGGGCACCGATAAACTCATCTTT.

A single count supports this clone. The rearrangement joins TRDV1 to TRDJ2; TRDD3 matches 12 bases. Matching the DNA to germline supplied the J gene, which TCRdb does not give. There are 22 residues in the CDR3. Per germline, CDR1 TSWWSYY and CDR2 QGS. V shed 1 base and J 7 bases; nucleotides not matched to a gene: 22. This chain's CDR3 is CALGEPPPGSWGIRGGRAQLFF. The CDR3 coding sequence is TGTGCTCTTGGGGAACCCCCCCCCGGGTCCTGGGGGATACGAGGTGGTAGAGCACAACTCTTCTTT.